The present entry profiles one T cell receptor (beta chain) with its context. Its antigen has not been determined. There are no base qualities to consult, and no much larger clone falls within one base. Relative to germline, V is 5 bases shorter and J is 6 bases shorter, with 14 bases between their ends. The germline V gene sets CDR1 to SGHRS and CDR2 to YFSETQ. From the cysteine through the phenylalanine, the CDR3 covers 14 amino acids. The CDR3 DNA has 42 bases and is translated from base 1. This record belongs to a study of blood T cell repertoires in COVID-19 (dated by TCRdb to between 2020 and 2021). Regarding the complete study: The collaborator samples originated in the United States, Italy and Spain and spanned the acute and convalescent phases of COVID-19. The prospective study material was composed of cDNA or gDNA derived from T cells, B-cell-depleted T cells, or PBMCs. Deeply sampled blood TCRbeta repertoires from subjects exposed to, actively infected with, or recovered from COVID-19 were included in the dataset. A freely available public database, intended as a resource for researchers studying the immune response to SARS-CoV-2, is where the repertoires were released. The samples were drawn from the first 160 participants of the ongoing ImmuneRACE study and from about 1,200 subjects provided by 6 global collaborators. A de-identified subject ID, COVID-19 status, age in years and sex were almost always included in the sample metadata. Where available, HLA class I and class II types were obtained from metadata supplied by the sample provider rather than from assay-based typing. The paper's findings and limits, for the study overall: How much clinical and demographic metadata was included differed by source and by participant, and the metadata was provided uncurated.

TCRbeta CDR3 regions were amplified from genomic DNA using the immunoSEQ Assay, a bias-controlled multiplex PCR. Per the authors' processing: The number of nucleated cells in each sample was estimated from the amplification of reference gene primers within the assay. Sequence reads were collapsed and filtered to measure the absolute abundance of every unique TCRbeta CDR3 rearrangement. For each sample, productive Simpson clonality was calculated as the square root of Simpson's diversity index over productive rearrangements. TCRdb carries this immuneACCESS record with in-frame sequences only. Its versions omit some clonotypes, under half of them owing to an unresolved V gene in the studies checked, with the rest unexplained. V, J and clone size were drawn from that table, and D and trimming were deduced from the DNA. This sample comprises about 150,000 clones, 82% of them detected only once. In total, the top ten clones hold 12% to 15% of the sample.

Collaborating institutions collected whole blood in K2EDTA tubes following their own protocols. For TCRbeta analysis, collaborators shipped samples in one of three forms: frozen whole blood, isolated PBMCs, or DNA extracted from either of those sample types. Sequenced input: peripheral blood. This clonotype was sampled from a human donor with acute or convalescent COVID-19. The donor label of this sample is uncertain. The chain links TRBV5-1 with TRBJ2-2; a tentative D call is TRBD1 (6 bases match). The encoded CDR3 is CASSDNRAPGELFF. The nucleotide sequence is given as TGCGCCAGCAGTGATAACAGGGCCCCCGGGGAGCTGTTTTTT.